The subject of this entry is one T cell receptor beta chain. Its antigen remains unknown. The V gene end was trimmed by 0 bases and the J gene end by 6 bases; junction bases not matched to a gene: 2. The germline V gene encodes CDR1 SGHRS and CDR2 YFSETQ. This CDR3 spans 13 amino acids. Deep-level settings were used for running the assay. The protocol was immunoSEQ multiplex PCR, while the TCRdb copy is restricted to in-frame clones and leaves out a portion. The table records 450,000 to 500,000 clones, 79% of them present only once. The sample belongs to a study of shared clonotypes between healthy human individuals. Looking at the study overall: Researchers drew samples from a couple of women and a few men aged 18 to 49.

Regarding the study as a whole: It was expected that sequencing depth would affect clonotype sharing among donors.

Sample: PBMCs. V is TRBV5-1 and J is TRBJ2-7; 8 nucleotides align to TRBD2. The sequence came from a middle-aged woman in good health. Some clones in this sample may be carry-over from other donors' samples. The CDR3 DNA follows: TGCGCCAGCAGCTTGGTTCTAGCGGGCGAGCAGTACTTC. Protein product: CASSLVLAGEQYF.